These 21 T cell receptor beta chains came from one sample sequenced in a study of CD4+ T cells in melanoma (dated by TCRdb to about 2022). Preparation of the library involved the immunoSEQ multiplex PCR assay. What TCRdb holds here is the immuneACCESS table cut down to in-frame rearrangements. Part of the clones is not present; checked against another copy, under half of the missing clones reflect an unresolved V gene, and the others are unexplained. For this sample the table gives roughly 10,000 clones, of which about 59% were detected only once. The leading ten clones occupy roughly a quarter of the sample. Sequenced input: cells from a culture (not recorded whether cultured in vitro). All receptors derive from a human donor with melanoma.

The chain combines TRBV6-6 with TRBJ2-2, with 7 bases matching TRBD1. The trim removed 4 bases at V and 4 bases at J, leaving 6 bases unmatched. The CDR3 contains 15 residues. Germline V gene data show CDR1 as MNHNY and CDR2 as SVGAGI (reference sequence). The CDR3 DNA reads TGTGCCAGCAGTTTCGGCAGGGGGTTCACCGGGGAGCTGTTTTTT. Translated: CASSFGRGFTGELFF.

This chain links TRBV5-4 with TRBJ1-2; 8 bases line up with TRBD1. With V trimmed by 4 bases and J by 7 bases, 6 bases remained unmatched. Germline lookup yields CDR1 SGHNT and CDR2 YYREEE (reference sequence). CDR3 length: 13 amino acids. CDR3 loop: CASSSATGVGYTF. The CDR3 nucleotides are TGTGCCAGCAGCAGCGCGACAGGGGTTGGCTACACCTTC.

The chain employs TRBV13 and TRBJ2-5, with TRBD2 matching over 8 bases. The CDR3 has 14 amino acids. Germline V gene lookup returns CDR1 PRHDT and CDR2 FYEKMQ (reference sequence). After removal of 4 bases from V and 3 bases from J, the junction contained 4 bases not matched to a gene. In nucleotides, the CDR3 is TGTGCCAGCAGCTGGAGACTAGCGAAAGAGACCCAGTACTTC. Its translation: CASSWRLAKETQYF.

V is TRBV6-1 and J is TRBJ2-6, with D perhaps TRBD1 or TRBD2 (6 bases each). CDR3 size: 15 residues. The germline V gene encodes CDR1 MNHNS and CDR2 SASEGT. Trimming left V 6 bases short and J 4 bases short, with 13 bases between. The CDR3 sequence: CASSGGGTGANVLTF. In nucleotides, the CDR3 is TGTGCCAGCAGCGGAGGGGGGACCGGGGCCAACGTCCTGACTTTC.

The V gene is TRBV18, the J gene TRBJ1-6; D remains ambiguous. In germline, CDR1 is KGHSH, CDR2 LQKENI. CDR3 length equals 14 residues. Trimming removed 3 bases from V and 15 bases from J, with 18 bases in between. CDR3 bases: TGTGCCAGCTCACCGGAACAGCAGGTCAGAGACCTCCACTTT. Protein: CASSPEQQVRDLHF.

The chain couples TRBV30 to TRBJ2-7; 7 bases map to TRBD2. Unmatched junction bases numbered 11, after V lost 0 bases and J lost 6 bases. CDR3 length equals 15 residues. Germline loops: CDR1 GTSNPN, CDR2 SVGIG (reference sequence). CDR3 DNA: TGTGCCTGGAGTGTCTCTCGGGAGGTTCGGGTCGAGCAGTACTTC. It encodes CAWSVSREVRVEQYF.

The rearrangement uses TRBV5-1 and TRBJ2-7; 9 bases map to TRBD1. CDR3 length equals 18 residues. The germline CDR1 and CDR2 sequences are SGHRS and YFSETQ. V was clipped by 4 bases and J by 6 bases; unmatched bases: 20. The CDR3: CASSPLPGQGRGVSEQYF. The DNA for the CDR3 is TGCGCCAGCAGCCCTCTGCCGGGACAGGGAAGGGGTGTGTCCGAGCAGTACTTC. Complete variable domain (other parts from reference TRBV5-1 and TRBJ2-7): KAGVTQTPRYLIKTRGQQVTLSCSPISGHRSVSWYQQTPGQGLQFLFEYFSETQRNKGNFPGRFSGRQFSNSRSEMNVSTLELGDSALYLCASSPLPGQGRGVSEQYFGPGTRLTVT.

The gene calls are TRBV5-1 and TRBJ2-1; 9 nucleotides align to TRBD1. This CDR3 is 14 amino acids long. Looked up from germline, CDR1 is SGHRS and CDR2 is YFSETQ. V dropped 2 bases and J dropped 9; count of bases not matched to a gene: 6. CDR3: CASSLGDRAGEQFF. The CDR3 DNA follows: TGCGCCAGCAGCTTAGGGGACAGGGCTGGTGAGCAGTTCTTC.

V usage is TRBV4-2 and J usage is TRBJ2-7; TRBD2 is a possible D gene (7 bases). Germline V CDR1 and CDR2: LGHNA, YNFKEQ. Between the trimmed V and J ends, which lost 4 bases and 4 bases, there was a span of 14 bases. The CDR3 spans 14 residues. The CDR3 region has the DNA TGTGCCAGCAGCCCCTGGGGGGGCAAATACGAGCAGTACTTC. Translated: CASSPWGGKYEQYF.

Only a few counts were recorded for this clone. CDR3 sequence (DNA): TGTGCCAGTAGTATAGATCTGAAGAGGACAGCCTATGGCTACACCTTC. Translated: CASSIDLKRTAYGYTF. The chain combines TRBV19 with TRBJ1-2; the D gene is possibly TRBD1 (6 bases). The CDR3 is made up of 16 amino acids. Trimming stripped 0 bases from V and 4 bases from J, with 15 bases between. CDR1 is LNHDA, CDR2 SQIVND, per germline (reference sequence).

This clone came up a few times. The gene calls are TRBV7-9 and TRBJ2-2, with no clear D. The germline V and J ends were trimmed by 2 bases and 4 bases, with 5 bases remaining between them. The CDR3 loop spans 13 amino acids. Looked up from germline, CDR1 is SEHNR and CDR2 is FQNEAQ (reference sequence). The CDR3 protein is CASSLISTGELFF. For the CDR3, the DNA is TGTGCCAGCAGCTTAATAAGCACCGGGGAGCTGTTTTTT.

Only a few counts were recorded for this clone. This sequence joins TRBV4-1 and TRBJ1-1; no definite D call. The CDR3 contains 15 residues. From germline, CDR1 is MGHRA and CDR2 YSYEKL. Trimming stripped 1 base from V and 4 bases from J, with 13 bases between. The DNA for the CDR3 is TGCGCCAGCAGCCAAGCGGAGCGGGTTGTCACTGAAGCTTTCTTT. This sequence encodes CASSQAERVVTEAFF.

Note on this clone: One junction end disagrees with the germline gene, perhaps due to a read error. This chain uses TRBV7-7 with TRBJ2-2; tentatively, D is TRBD1 (6 bases). The CDR3 totals 14 residues. Germline CDR1 SSHAT, CDR2 FNYEAQ (reference sequence). CDR3 sequence reads: CASSLTGNTGELFF. The CDR3 DNA follows: TGTGCTAGCAGCTTGACAGGGAACACCGGGGAGCTGTTTTTT.

The chain uses TRBV7-8 and TRBJ1-6; 9 bases line up with TRBD1. Germline trimming cut 5 bases from V and 7 bases from J; bases unmatched to any gene: 9. Germline CDR1 reads SGHVS; CDR2 reads FQNEAQ. There are 16 residues in the CDR3. This chain's CDR3 is CASSPTGGRGNSPLHF. The CDR3 DNA follows: TGTGCCAGCAGCCCCACAGGGGGCAGGGGGAATTCACCCCTCCACTTT.

The genes are TRBV30 and TRBJ1-1; possible D gene TRBD1, 6 bases. The CDR3 consists of 15 residues. Germline V gene data show CDR1 as GTSNPN and CDR2 as SVGIG (reference sequence). The V and J ends lost 1 base and 1 base respectively, with 13 bases between them. CDR3 nucleotides: TGTGCCTGGAGTGCCGCCGGGACACGGAACACTGAAGCTTTCTTT. Protein sequence: CAWSAAGTRNTEAFF.

V and J are TRBV5-1 and TRBJ1-1, with D perhaps TRBD1 (5 bases). CDR1 and CDR2 from the germline V gene are SGHRS and YFSETQ. The CDR3 length is 14 residues. Trimming shortened V by 2 bases and J by 4 bases, and 12 bases separated the two germline ends. This chain's CDR3 is CASSFGGVGTEAFF. The CDR3 nucleotides are TGCGCCAGCAGCTTCGGAGGGGTCGGCACTGAAGCTTTCTTT.

The V and J genes are TRBV6-5 and TRBJ2-1; the D gene is possibly TRBD2 (5 bases). The CDR3 covers 15 residues. CDR1 MNHEY and CDR2 SVGAGI come from the germline V gene. The V end was cut by 2 bases, the J end by 2 bases, with 10 bases between. Written as DNA, the CDR3 is TGTGCCAGCAGTTACCAGCCTAGCACCTACAATGAGCAGTTCTTC. Translation: CASSYQPSTYNEQFF.

The chain is built from TRBV7-3 and TRBJ2-3; 10 nucleotides agree with TRBD2. Germline loops: CDR1 SGHTA, CDR2 FQGTGA. CDR3 length equals 14 residues. V was clipped by 5 bases and J by 3 bases; unmatched bases: 2. CDR3 sequence (DNA): TGTGCCAGCAGCCTAGCGGGGGCTACAGATACGCAGTATTTT. Its translation is CASSLAGATDTQYF. The full variable domain, completed using reference TRBV7-3 and TRBJ2-3, is GAGVSQTPSNKVTEKGKYVELRCDPISGHTALYWYRQSLGQGPEFLIYFQGTGAADDSGLPNDRFFAVRPEGSVSTLKIQRTERGDSAVYLCASSLAGATDTQYFGPGTRLTVL.

The J gene is TRBJ2-1, the V gene TRBV27; D remains unclear. The CDR3 is made up of 13 amino acids. CDR1 is MNHEY, CDR2 SMNVEV, per germline (reference sequence). The V and J ends lost 3 bases and 2 bases respectively, with 5 bases between them. CDR3 sequence (DNA): TGTGCCAGCAGTTTTCGAACCTACAATGAGCAGTTCTTC. Protein: CASSFRTYNEQFF.

This chain joins TRBV6-5 and TRBJ2-5; D assignment may be TRBD1 or TRBD2 (6 bases each). CDR1 and CDR2 from the germline V gene are MNHEY and SVGAGI. The ends were cut back, 0 bases at V and 5 bases at J, with 13 bases in the middle. The CDR3 contains 15 residues. This CDR3 reads CASSYSGGRLETQYF. CDR3 nucleotides: TGTGCCAGCAGTTACTCTGGGGGGCGGCTCGAGACCCAGTACTTC.

The CDR3 loop is CASSARPGLSGNTIYF. CDR3 nucleotide sequence: TGTGCCAGCAGCGCCAGACCGGGGCTCTCTGGAAACACCATATATTTT. The chain has TRBV11-2 and TRBJ1-3, with a weak D call TRBD1 (5 bases). Germline V gene lookup returns CDR1 SGHAT and CDR2 FQNNGV. The germline V and J ends were trimmed by 5 bases and 0 bases, with 14 bases remaining between them. The CDR3 covers 16 residues.